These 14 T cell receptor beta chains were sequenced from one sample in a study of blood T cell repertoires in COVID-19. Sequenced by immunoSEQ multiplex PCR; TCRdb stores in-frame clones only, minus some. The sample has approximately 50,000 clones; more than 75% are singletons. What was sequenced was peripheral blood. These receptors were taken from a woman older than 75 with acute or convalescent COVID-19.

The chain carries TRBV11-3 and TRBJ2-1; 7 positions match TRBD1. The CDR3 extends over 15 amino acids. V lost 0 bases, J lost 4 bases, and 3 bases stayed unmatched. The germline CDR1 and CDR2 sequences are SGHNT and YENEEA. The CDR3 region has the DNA TGTGCCAGCAGCTTAGACGGGACAGCGTACAATGAGCAGTTCTTC. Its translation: CASSLDGTAYNEQFF. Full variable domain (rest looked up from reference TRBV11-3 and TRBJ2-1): EAGVVQSPRYKIIEKKQPVAFWCNPISGHNTLYWYLQNLGQGPELLIRYENEEAVDDSQLPKDRFSAERLKGVDSTLKIQPAELGDSAVYLCASSLDGTAYNEQFFGPGTRLTVL.

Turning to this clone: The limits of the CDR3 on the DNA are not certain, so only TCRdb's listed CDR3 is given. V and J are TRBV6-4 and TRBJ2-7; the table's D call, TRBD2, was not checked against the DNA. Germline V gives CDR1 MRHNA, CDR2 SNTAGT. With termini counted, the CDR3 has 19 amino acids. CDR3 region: CASSDFRGTSGNFLYEQYV.

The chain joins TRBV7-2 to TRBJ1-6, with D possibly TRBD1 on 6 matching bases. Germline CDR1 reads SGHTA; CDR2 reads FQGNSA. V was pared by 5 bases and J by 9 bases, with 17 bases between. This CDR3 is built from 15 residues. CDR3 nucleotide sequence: TGTGCCAGCAGCATCCGGACAGCCGACTTTTCACCCCTCCACTTT. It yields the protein CASSIRTADFSPLHF.

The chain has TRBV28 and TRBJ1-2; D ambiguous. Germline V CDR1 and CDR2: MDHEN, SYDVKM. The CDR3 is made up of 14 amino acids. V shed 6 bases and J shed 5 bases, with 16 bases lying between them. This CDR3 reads CASSSGSLSYGYTF. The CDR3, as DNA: TGTGCCAGCAGCTCCGGGAGCCTTTCTTATGGCTACACCTTC.

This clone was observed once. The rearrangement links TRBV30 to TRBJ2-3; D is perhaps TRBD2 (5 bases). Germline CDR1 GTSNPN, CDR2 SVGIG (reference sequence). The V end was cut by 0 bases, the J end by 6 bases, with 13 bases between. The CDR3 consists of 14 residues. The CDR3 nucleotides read TGTGCCTGGAGTGTACGCATTAGGGAGGATACGCAGTATTTT. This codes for CAWSVRIREDTQYF.

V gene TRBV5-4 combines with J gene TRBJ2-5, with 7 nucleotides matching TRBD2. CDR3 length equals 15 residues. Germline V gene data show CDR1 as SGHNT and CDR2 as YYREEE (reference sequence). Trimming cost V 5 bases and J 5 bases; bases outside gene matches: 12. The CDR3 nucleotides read TGTGCCAGCAGGACAGTGGGCGGGGGAGTGGAGACCCAGTACTTC. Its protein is CASRTVGGGVETQYF.

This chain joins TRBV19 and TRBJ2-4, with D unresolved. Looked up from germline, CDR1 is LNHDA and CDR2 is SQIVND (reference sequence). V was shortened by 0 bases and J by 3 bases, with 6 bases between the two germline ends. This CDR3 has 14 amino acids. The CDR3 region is CASSIDRYKNIQYF. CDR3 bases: TGTGCCAGTAGTATAGACAGGTACAAAAACATTCAGTACTTC. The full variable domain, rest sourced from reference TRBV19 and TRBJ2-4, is DGGITQSPKYLFRKEGQNVTLSCEQNLNHDAMYWYRQDPGQGLRLIYYSQIVNDFQKGDIAEGYSVSREKKESFPLTVTSAQKNPTAFYLCASSIDRYKNIQYFGAGTRLSVL.

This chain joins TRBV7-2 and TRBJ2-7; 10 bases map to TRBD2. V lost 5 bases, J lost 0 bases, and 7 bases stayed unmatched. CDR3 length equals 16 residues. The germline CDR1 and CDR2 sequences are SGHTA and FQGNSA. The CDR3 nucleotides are TGTGCCAGCAGCCTGGTAGCGGGGGGCCCCTCCTACGAGCAGTACTTC. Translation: CASSLVAGGPSYEQYF.

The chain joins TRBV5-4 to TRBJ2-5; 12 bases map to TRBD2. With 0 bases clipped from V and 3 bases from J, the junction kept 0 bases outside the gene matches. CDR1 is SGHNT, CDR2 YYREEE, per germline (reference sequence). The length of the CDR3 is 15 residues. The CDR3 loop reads CASSLGLAGEETQYF. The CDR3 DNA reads TGTGCCAGCAGCTTGGGACTAGCGGGAGAAGAGACCCAGTACTTC. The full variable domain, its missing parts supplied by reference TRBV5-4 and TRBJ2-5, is ETGVTQSPTHLIKTRGQQVTLRCSSQSGHNTVSWYQQALGQGPQFIFQYYREEENGRGNFPPRFSGLQFPNYSSELNVNALELDDSALYLCASSLGLAGEETQYFGPGTRLLVL.

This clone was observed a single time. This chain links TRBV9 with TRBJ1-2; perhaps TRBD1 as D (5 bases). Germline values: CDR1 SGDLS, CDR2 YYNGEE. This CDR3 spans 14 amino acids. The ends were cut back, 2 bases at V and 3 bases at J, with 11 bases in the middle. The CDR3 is CASSVKGADYGYTF. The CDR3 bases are TGTGCCAGCAGCGTGAAAGGGGCAGACTATGGCTACACCTTC.

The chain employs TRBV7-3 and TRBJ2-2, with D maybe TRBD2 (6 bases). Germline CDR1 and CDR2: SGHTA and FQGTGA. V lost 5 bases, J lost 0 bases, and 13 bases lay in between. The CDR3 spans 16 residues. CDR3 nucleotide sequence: TGTGCCAGCAGCGTAAACGGGGGTGCGAACACCGGGGAGCTGTTTTTT. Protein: CASSVNGGANTGELFF.

CDR3 sequence: CATSDSLHEQFF. CDR3 bases: TGTGCCACCAGTGATTCCCTACATGAGCAGTTCTTC. The chain employs TRBV24-1 and TRBJ2-1; D call uncertain. V was clipped by 2 bases and J by 8 bases, with 6 bases between them. CDR3 length: 12 residues. Germline-derived CDR1 and CDR2 are KGHDR and SFDVKD.

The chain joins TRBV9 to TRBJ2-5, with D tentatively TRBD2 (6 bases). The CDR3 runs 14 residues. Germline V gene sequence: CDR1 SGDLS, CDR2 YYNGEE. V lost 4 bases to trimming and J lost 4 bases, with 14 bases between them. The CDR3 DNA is TGTGCCAGCAGCCCGGGACTTCTGACAGAGACCCAGTACTTC. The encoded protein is CASSPGLLTETQYF.

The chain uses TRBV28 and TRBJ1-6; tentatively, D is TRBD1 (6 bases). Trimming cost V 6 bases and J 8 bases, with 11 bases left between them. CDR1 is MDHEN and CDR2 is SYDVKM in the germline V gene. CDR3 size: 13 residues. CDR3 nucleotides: TGTGCCAGCAGCAGAGAGGGGGATTCACCCCTCCACTTT. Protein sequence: CASSREGDSPLHF.